Presented here are 30 T cell receptor beta chains from one specimen sequenced in a study of identical twins. In TCRdb, the 5' RACE reads were re-called with MiXCR into one record per CDR3 protein. The sample records hundreds of thousands of distinct CDR3 sequences, 8% to 9% being singletons. The same data also contributed to another study, on yellow fever vaccine responses in identical twins.

The specimen was PBMCs. The origin of the receptors is a woman aged 18-30 years in good health.

At least ten counts were recorded for this clonotype. The chain combines TRBV20-1 with TRBJ2-4; 8 nucleotides line up with TRBD1. From germline, CDR1 is DFQATT and CDR2 SNEGSKA (reference sequence). The CDR3 sequence is 15 residues long. The J segment lost 5 bases and the V segment lost 5 bases, leaving 11 bases of the junction unmatched. The CDR3 nucleotides are TGCAGTGCTGCCAGGGGGCCGGTGTGGGAAAACATTCAGTACTTC. Its translation: CSAARGPVWENIQYF.

The chain recombines TRBV7-6 with TRBJ2-3, with D uncertain. The CDR3 consists of 14 residues. In germline, CDR1 is SGHVS, CDR2 FNYEAQ. V gave up 5 bases and J gave up 7 bases, with 16 bases separating them. CDR3 in DNA: TGTGCCAGCAGCGTGGCTCCCACTTCAAATACGCAGTATTTT. This codes for CASSVAPTSNTQYF. The full variable domain, its missing parts supplied by reference TRBV7-6 and TRBJ2-3, is GAGVSQSPRYKVTKRGQDVALRCDPISGHVSLYWYRQALGQGPEFLTYFNYEAQQDKSGLPNDRFSAERPEGSISTLTIQRTEQRDSAMYRCASSVAPTSNTQYFGPGTRLTVL.

The chain has TRBV12-3 or TRBV12-4 and TRBJ2-3; tentatively, D is TRBD2 (7 bases). CDR3 length: 11 residues. The V end was cut by 8 bases, the J end by 8 bases, with 11 bases between. The chain's CDR3 is CASERGGTQYF. CDR3 sequence (DNA): TGTGCCAGCGAAAGGGGGGGTACGCAGTATTTT.

This clonotype was detected a few times. The V call is TRBV3-1, the J call TRBJ2-1, with 9 positions matching TRBD1. Losses at the gene ends were 6 bases for V and 7 bases for J; bases not matched to a gene: 7. The CDR3 extends over 14 amino acids. Germline assignment: CDR1 LGHDT and CDR2 YNNKEL (reference sequence). CDR3 coding DNA: TGTGCCAGCAGTCACGGGACAGGGATGAATGAGCAGTTCTTC. This translates into CASSHGTGMNEQFF.

The chain employs TRBV5-1 and TRBJ2-3, with TRBD1 matching 7 bases. V trimming: 0 bases; J trimming: 6 bases; junction bases outside the gene matches: 28. The germline V gene encodes CDR1 SGHRS and CDR2 YFSETQ. CDR3 size: 22 residues. This CDR3 is CASSLEVFGQVSIPNTVDTQYF. The CDR3 DNA sequence: TGCGCCAGCAGCTTGGAAGTATTTGGACAGGTATCGATTCCAAATACTGTGGATACGCAGTATTTT.

This clonotype occurred many times. The J gene is TRBJ2-5, the V gene TRBV10-1; maybe TRBD1 (6 bases). CDR3 length: 14 amino acids. Trimming took off 2 bases at V and 2 bases at J, with 9 bases between the two ends. The V gene's germline CDR1 is WNHNN and CDR2 SYGVQD (reference sequence). CDR3 protein: CASSETTGQETQYF. CDR3 coding DNA: TGCGCCAGCAGTGAGACGACAGGACAAGAGACCCAGTACTTC.

The rearrangement uses TRBV2 and TRBJ1-5; maybe TRBD1 (5 bases). CDR1 and CDR2 from the germline V gene are SNHLY and FYNNEI. The CDR3 sequence is 13 residues long. Trimming took 7 bases from V and 6 from J, leaving 13 bases between them. In nucleotides, the CDR3 is TGTGCCAGCAACGAGGGGTTGGGTCAGCCCCAGCATTTT. It specifies CASNEGLGQPQHF.

The chain uses TRBV11-2 and TRBJ2-3, with TRBD1 matching 9 bases. CDR3 size: 16 residues. J lost 2 bases, V lost 2 bases, and 5 bases had no gene match. The V gene's germline CDR1 is SGHAT and CDR2 FQNNGV. The CDR3 protein is CASSLRGDRDTDTQYF. CDR3 in DNA: TGTGCCAGCAGCTTACGAGGGGACAGGGACACAGATACGCAGTATTTT.

This clonotype was detected a few times. The rearrangement links TRBV7-9 to TRBJ1-4; TRBD1 matches at 9 bases. Germline CDR1 is SEHNR and CDR2 is FQNEAQ (reference sequence). The CDR3 extends over 15 amino acids. V was clipped by 5 bases and J by 5 bases; unmatched bases: 6. CDR3 loop: CASSPRDRVNEKLFF. The CDR3 DNA reads as TGTGCCAGCAGCCCACGGGACAGGGTGAATGAAAAACTGTTTTTT.

Ten or more counts support this clonotype. The V call is TRBV11-2, the J call TRBJ2-1; 7 nucleotides align to TRBD2. Germline V gene sequence: CDR1 SGHAT, CDR2 FQNNGV. Unmatched junction bases numbered 11, after V lost 8 bases and J lost 4 bases. This CDR3 has 15 residues. CDR3 in DNA: TGTGCCAGCGTCCTAGGGGCTAGCGGATACAATGAGCAGTTCTTC. Its translation: CASVLGASGYNEQFF. Variable domain in full (rest from reference TRBV11-2 and TRBJ2-1): EAGVAQSPRYKIIEKRQSVAFWCNPISGHATLYWYQQILGQGPKLLIQFQNNGVVDDSQLPKDRFSAERLKGVDSTLKIQPAKLEDSAVYLCASVLGASGYNEQFFGPGTRLTVL.

A few counts support this clonotype. This rearrangement joins TRBV12-3 or TRBV12-4 to TRBJ2-3; D possibly corresponds to TRBD2 (6 bases). This CDR3 spans 15 amino acids. V lost 6 bases to trimming and J lost 6 bases, with 19 bases between them. The CDR3 region is CASSLSGQAGDTQYF. CDR3 in DNA: TGTGCCAGCAGCCTGAGCGGGCAGGCAGGGGATACGCAGTATTTT.

The genes are TRBV12-3 or TRBV12-4 and TRBJ2-4, with a tentative D call TRBD2 (6 bases). V dropped 3 bases and J dropped 3 bases, with 12 bases sitting between them. CDR3 size: 15 residues. Here the CDR3 DNA reads TGTGCCAGCAGTTTGGAGGGGATGGGCAAAAACATTCAGTACTTC. Translated: CASSLEGMGKNIQYF.

The sample holds many counts of this clonotype. The rearrangement uses TRBV3-1 and TRBJ2-1; TRBD2 matches at 7 bases. Germline CDR1 and CDR2: LGHDT and YNNKEL (reference sequence). The CDR3 has 16 amino acids. The V gene end was trimmed by 1 base and the J gene end by 4 bases; junction bases not matched to a gene: 7. CDR3 loop: CASSQAGAGLYNEQFF. The CDR3 DNA sequence: TGTGCCAGCAGCCAAGCTGGAGCGGGACTTTACAATGAGCAGTTCTTC.

The genes are TRBV5-6 and TRBJ2-1; TRBD1 matches at 9 bases. The CDR3 spans 15 residues. CDR1 and CDR2 (germline): SGHDT, YYEEEE. The trim removed 2 bases at V and 6 bases at J, leaving 6 bases unmatched. The CDR3 spells CASSFRDRAANEQFF. For the CDR3, the DNA is TGTGCCAGCAGCTTCCGGGACAGGGCGGCCAATGAGCAGTTCTTC.

This clonotype was detected many times. The V gene is TRBV20-1, the J gene TRBJ2-5; D gene uncertain. Trimming stripped 3 bases from V and 5 bases from J, with 10 bases between. Per germline, CDR1 DFQATT and CDR2 SNEGSKA (reference sequence). This CDR3 is built from 12 residues. The CDR3 region is CSASALSETQYF. CDR3 sequence (DNA): TGCAGTGCTAGCGCCCTCTCCGAGACCCAGTACTTC.

The table lists this clonotype with a few counts. The chain links TRBV6-2 or TRBV6-3 to TRBJ2-7; no clear D. The V gene's germline CDR1 is MNHEY and CDR2 SVGEGT. There are 14 residues in the CDR3. The V gene lost 3 bases and the J gene lost 2 bases, with 11 bases spanning the gap. CDR3 in DNA: TGTGCCAGCAGTTATTACCCAGGCACCTACGAGCAGTACTTC. Protein: CASSYYPGTYEQYF.

This clonotype was detected many times. V gene TRBV4-3 combines with J gene TRBJ2-7; D might be TRBD2 (5 bases). Trimming cost V 1 base and J 6 bases, with 13 bases left between them. The germline gives CDR1 LGHNA, CDR2 YSLEER. The CDR3 runs to 14 residues. The chain's CDR3 is CASSQGSGPSEQYF. The CDR3 coding sequence is TGCGCCAGCAGCCAAGGAAGCGGTCCGTCCGAGCAGTACTTC.

This clonotype has a count of ten or more. V usage is TRBV5-1 and J usage is TRBJ1-2, with 7 bases identical to TRBD1. The trim removed 0 bases at V and 9 bases at J, leaving 5 bases unmatched. Germline V gene sequence: CDR1 SGHRS, CDR2 YFSETQ. The CDR3 contains 13 residues. The CDR3 nucleotides are TGCGCCAGCAGCTTGGAGGGGACAGTCAGCTACACCTTC. It translates to CASSLEGTVSYTF.

The rearrangement uses TRBV6-5 and TRBJ1-1; D unresolved. V lost 2 bases to trimming and J lost 7 bases, with 14 bases between them. The CDR3 has 14 amino acids. Germline V gene lookup returns CDR1 MNHEY and CDR2 SVGAGI. The CDR3 loop reads CASSYEDGLYEAFF. CDR3 in DNA: TGTGCCAGCAGTTACGAAGACGGACTATATGAAGCTTTCTTT.

This clonotype was counted a few times. The chain carries TRBV12-3 or TRBV12-4 and TRBJ2-6; TRBD1 is a possible D gene (6 bases). V was clipped by 6 bases and J by 2 bases, with 17 bases between them. This CDR3 has 17 amino acids. CDR3: CASSPYLTGPGANVLTF. In DNA, the CDR3 is TGTGCCAGCAGCCCCTACCTAACAGGGCCTGGGGCCAACGTCCTGACTTTC.

This clonotype was seen many times. The chain employs TRBV10-3 and TRBJ2-3; D may be TRBD2 (7 bases). Germline CDR1 and CDR2: ENHRY and SYGVKD. The CDR3 runs 13 residues. The CDR3 sequence is CAYASAGADTQYF. CDR3 DNA sequence: TGTGCGTACGCTAGCGCGGGGGCGGATACGCAGTATTTT.

Only a few counts were recorded for this clonotype. The chain has TRBV9 and TRBJ2-7, with D perhaps TRBD1 or TRBD2 (5 bases each). V lost 3 bases and J lost 2, with 9 bases in between. The V gene's germline CDR1 is SGDLS and CDR2 YYNGEE. The CDR3 covers 13 residues. The CDR3 loop reads CASSGDLTYEQYF. The CDR3 bases are TGTGCCAGCAGCGGGGACCTTACCTACGAGCAGTACTTC.

This clonotype was seen repeatedly, ten times or more. The gene calls are TRBV7-9 and TRBJ2-3, with a possible D match to TRBD2 (5 bases). Trimming took off 1 base at V and 2 bases at J, with 10 bases between the two ends. The CDR3 covers 15 residues. Per the germline V gene, CDR1 is SEHNR and CDR2 is FQNEAQ (reference sequence). The chain's CDR3 is CASSLGGFVTDTQYF. For the CDR3, the DNA is TGTGCCAGCAGCTTAGGCGGGTTCGTCACAGATACGCAGTATTTT. Supplemented by reference TRBV7-9 and TRBJ2-3, the full variable domain reads DTGVSQNPRHKITKRGQNVTFRCDPISEHNRLYWYRQTLGQGPEFLTYFQNEAQLEKSRLLSDRFSAERPKGSFSTLEIQRTEQGDSAMYLCASSLGGFVTDTQYFGPGTRLTVL.

The CDR3 loop is CASSQAPGTSAYNEQFF. CDR3 sequence (DNA): TGTGCCAGCAGCCAGGCCCCCGGGACTAGCGCTTACAATGAGCAGTTCTTC. The chain couples TRBV14 to TRBJ2-1, with TRBD2 matching 10 bases. Germline CDR1 and CDR2: SGHDN and FVKESK. The CDR3 has 17 residues. The trim removed 3 bases at V and 4 bases at J, leaving 9 bases unmatched.

This clonotype showed up just a few times. The rearrangement uses TRBV5-1 and TRBJ2-3; TRBD1 matches 10 bases. Trimming took 4 bases from V and 5 from J; bases not matched to a gene: 7. Germline V gene lookup returns CDR1 SGHRS and CDR2 YFSETQ. CDR3 length equals 15 residues. CDR3 in amino acids: CASSRDRGAGDTQYF. The CDR3 DNA sequence: TGCGCCAGCAGCCGGGACAGGGGAGCAGGAGATACGCAGTATTTT.

The chain has TRBV2 and TRBJ2-7; TRBD1 aligns across 7 bases. Unmatched junction bases numbered 4, after V lost 4 bases and J lost 7 bases. This CDR3 has 12 residues. The germline V gene has CDR1 SNHLY and CDR2 FYNNEI. CDR3 nucleotides: TGTGCCAGCAGTGTCAGGGGGAGAGAGCAGTACTTC. The encoded protein is CASSVRGREQYF.

This chain joins TRBV6-5 and TRBJ2-7, with 8 bases lining up with TRBD1. V was pared by 4 bases and J by 0 bases, with 17 bases of the junction left unmatched. CDR1 and CDR2 from the germline V gene are MNHEY and SVGAGI. The CDR3 has 19 residues. In DNA, the CDR3 is TGTGCCAGCAGTTTTTCCCGGGACAGGTTTCGGAGGGCCTCCTACGAGCAGTACTTC. Encoded protein: CASSFSRDRFRRASYEQYF.

This clonotype has at least ten counts. The chain employs TRBV5-1 and TRBJ2-2; TRBD1 agrees at 9 bases. The CDR3 contains 16 residues. Germline V gene data show CDR1 as SGHRS and CDR2 as YFSETQ. V shed 4 bases, J shed 6 bases, and the junction held 10 bases outside the gene matches. The chain's CDR3 is CASSKDRGVPSGELFF. In DNA, the CDR3 is TGCGCCAGCAGCAAAGACAGGGGGGTTCCTTCCGGGGAGCTGTTTTTT.

This clonotype has a handful of counts. The chain has TRBV20-1 and TRBJ2-1; D gene unclear. The germline V gene has CDR1 DFQATT and CDR2 SNEGSKA (reference sequence). This CDR3 has 14 residues. Trimming pared 0 bases from V and 5 bases from J, leaving 11 bases between. CDR3 residues: CSARDHGLNNEQFF. Here the CDR3 DNA reads TGCAGTGCTAGAGATCATGGGCTAAACAATGAGCAGTTCTTC.

V and J are TRBV9 and TRBJ2-4, with D perhaps TRBD2 (5 bases). V dropped 0 bases and J dropped 1 base, with 5 bases sitting between them. Per the germline V gene, CDR1 is SGDLS and CDR2 is YYNGEE. The CDR3 sequence is 14 residues long. The CDR3 DNA reads as TGTGCCAGCAGCGTAGGAGGGGCCAAAAACATTCAGTACTTC. This sequence encodes CASSVGGAKNIQYF.